The rows below give T cell receptor beta chains drawn from one sample of a study of beta chain features in type 1 diabetes. Profiled with immunoSEQ multiplex PCR; TCRdb holds only in-frame clones, not every one. The table has about 250,000 clones, roughly 15% seen once. The sequenced sample was naive CD4+ T cells from blood. The receptors shown here come from a woman between 35 and 50 years old in good health. The CDR3 runs from the conserved cysteine through the conserved F or W. A D gene is named only where the DNA matches it firmly. Only some rows state a clone size, as once, few, many or a class for expanded clones.

D | J | size | V | DNA | CDR3
- | TRBJ1-1 | few | TRBV19 | TGTGCCAGTATAGGGAGGACTGAAGCTTTCTTT | CASIGRTEAFF
- | TRBJ1-1 | - | TRBV5-4 | TGTGCCAGCACCCGGGGAGTGGAGAACACTGAAGCTTTCTTT | CASTRGVENTEAFF
TRBD2 | TRBJ2-3 | - | TRBV7-2 | TGTGCCAGCAGCCCTAGCGGGGGGCGGGCAGATACGCAGTATTTT | CASSPSGGRADTQYF
- | TRBJ2-1 | - | TRBV7-2 | TGTGCCAGCAGCCGACTCAGGGGTTTTTTTAATGAGCAGTTCTTC | CASSRLRGFFNEQFF
- | TRBJ1-5 | - | TRBV9 | TGTGCCAGCAGCCCGGGGGCGGGGGGCAATCAGCCCCAGCATTTT | CASSPGAGGNQPQHF
- | TRBJ1-2 | - | TRBV9 | TGTGCCAGCAGCGTAGGGGGTAGGGGTCCAGGGAGGGGCTACACCTTC | CASSVGGRGPGRGYTF
- | TRBJ2-5 | - | TRBV5-1 | TGCGCCAGCAGCTTGGAGGCCAGGCCTCAAGAGACCCAGTACTTC | CASSLEARPQETQYF
- | TRBJ1-1 | few | TRBV21-1 | TGTGCCAGCAGCAACCGACAGGTTTCTGAAGCTTTCTTT | CASSNRQVSEAFF
TRBD1 | TRBJ1-2 | few | TRBV2 | TGTGCCAGCAGTGTTACAGGGGTAGGCTACACCTTC | CASSVTGVGYTF
- | TRBJ1-2 | - | TRBV29-1 | TGCAGCGTTGAAGGGGGCGGCTATGGCTACACCTTC | CSVEGGGYGYTF
TRBD1 | TRBJ1-2 | - | TRBV28 | TGTGCCAGCAGTTTTATGGGACAGGGAGGCTATGGCTACACCTTC | CASSFMGQGGYGYTF
TRBD2 | TRBJ2-1 | - | TRBV7-9 | TGTGCCAGCAGCCCCGGGACTAGCGGATACAATGAGCAGTTCTTC | CASSPGTSGYNEQFF
TRBD1 | TRBJ1-1 | few | TRBV7-9 | TGTGCCAGCAGCCCCTGGACAGGGTCCATGAAATCTGAAGCTTTCTTT | CASSPWTGSMKSEAFF
- | TRBJ1-4 | - | TRBV29-1 | TGCAGCGTTGAGCGGGTAACTAATGAAAAACTGTTTTTT | CSVERVTNEKLFF
- | TRBJ2-1 | few | TRBV2 | TGTGCCAGCAGTGTTTCCAGGCTGGCCAATGAGCAGTTCTTC | CASSVSRLANEQFF
- | TRBJ2-7 | few | TRBV11-2 | TGTGCCAGCAGCTCCCCGGGGGTCACAATCTACGAGCAGTACTTC | CASSSPGVTIYEQYF
TRBD1 | TRBJ2-2 | - | TRBV4-1 | TGCGCCAGCAGCCAAGATCTAAGGAACAGGGGCAATGCGGCGAACACCGGGGAGCTGTTTTTT | CASSQDLRNRGNAANTGELFF
TRBD1 | TRBJ2-1 | - | TRBV7-6 | TGTGCCAGCAGCATCGGGACAGGGGGCTTCTACAATGAGCAGTTCTTC | CASSIGTGGFYNEQFF
- | TRBJ1-3 | few | TRBV18 | TGTGCCAGCTCACCCGGCGGATGGCAGGACTCGGCCATATATTTT | CASSPGGWQDSAIYF
- | TRBJ2-7 | few | TRBV21-1 | TGTGCCAGCAGCATCGTGGGACAGGGCCCTACGGAGCAGTACTTC | CASSIVGQGPTEQYF
- | TRBJ1-3 | few | TRBV5-1 | TGCGCCAGCAGCAGGAGTGCAGGGGTTGCTGGAAACACCATATATTTT | CASSRSAGVAGNTIYF
TRBD2 | TRBJ2-3 | - | TRBV5-1 | TGCGCCAGCAGCTTATCGGGACTAGCGGGGGCCCCGCTAGATACGCAGTATTTT | CASSLSGLAGAPLDTQYF
TRBD1 | TRBJ1-2 | - | TRBV19 | TGTGCCAGTAGTTGGCTTAATACAGGGGCAAACTATGGCTACACCTTC | CASSWLNTGANYGYTF
TRBD2 | TRBJ2-7 | few | TRBV2 | TGTGCCAGCAGCCTAGGGCTAGCGGGGGACCAACACGACTTC | CASSLGLAGDQHDF
TRBD1 | TRBJ1-4 | - | TRBV27 | TGTGCCAGCAGCCTACAGGGGGCGGCCGGAAAACTGTTTTTT | CASSLQGAAGKLFF
- | TRBJ2-3 | few | TRBV5-4 | TGTGCCAGCAGCTCGGCCGGGGGGCCGACAGATACGCAGTATTTT | CASSSAGGPTDTQYF
TRBD2 | TRBJ2-1 | - | TRBV12-5 | TGTGCTAGTGGTCCCGGACTAGCGGGGTACAATGAGCAGTTCTTC | CASGPGLAGYNEQFF
TRBD2 | TRBJ2-5 | - | TRBV5-1 | TGCGCCAGCAGCGGGGGACTAGCGGGGGGAGAGACCCAGTACTTC | CASSGGLAGGETQYF
- | TRBJ2-4 | few | TRBV7-2 | TGTGCCAGCGAACGGAGAAGCGATTCGGGATTTCAGTACTTC | CASERRSDSGFQYF
TRBD2 | TRBJ2-7 | many | TRBV4-3 | TGCGCCAGCAGCACCCGGGGGGGCTCGTCCGAGCAGTACTTC | CASSTRGGSSEQYF
TRBD1 | TRBJ1-1 | - | TRBV25-1 | TGTGCCAGCAGGGAGGTGGACAGGGGGCTTGATGAAGCTTTCTTT | CASREVDRGLDEAFF
TRBD2 | TRBJ2-7 | - | TRBV27 | TGTGCCAGCAGAACCTCGAGCGGGGCCTATTACGAGCAGTACTTC | CASRTSSGAYYEQYF
- | TRBJ2-5 | - | TRBV29-1 | TGCAGCGTTGAAGTACAGGCGGTAGGAGAGACCCAGTACTTC | CSVEVQAVGETQYF
TRBD2 | TRBJ2-1 | - | TRBV9 | TGTGCCAGCAGCTTAACTAGCGGGGGTTACAATGAGCAGTTCTTC | CASSLTSGGYNEQFF
TRBD1 | TRBJ2-5 | - | TRBV6-5 | TGTGCCAGCAGTACAGGGACAGCGAGGGAGACCCAGTACTTC | CASSTGTARETQYF
- | TRBJ1-1 | few | TRBV7-9 | TGTGCCAGCAGCTTAGGGGAGGGACAAAACACTGAAGCTTTCTTT | CASSLGEGQNTEAFF
- | TRBJ1-1 | few | TRBV6-5 | TGTGCCAGCCGATCGACAGACACTGAAGCTTTCTTT | CASRSTDTEAFF
- | TRBJ2-7 | few | TRBV29-1 | TGCAGCGTTGGCAGGGGCCCCTACGAGCAGTACTTC | CSVGRGPYEQYF
- | TRBJ2-5 | few | TRBV29-1 | TGCAGCGCCGAGAGGTCAAGCCAAGAGACCCAGTACTTC | CSAERSSQETQYF
TRBD1 | TRBJ2-7 | - | TRBV7-8 | TGTGCCAGCAGCCGGTACGGCCAGGGGGCTACATACGAGCAGTACTTC | CASSRYGQGATYEQYF
- | TRBJ2-7 | - | TRBV5-6 | TGTGCCAGCAGCCTACAGGTCCCCTACGAGCAGTACTTC | CASSLQVPYEQYF
- | TRBJ2-1 | - | TRBV27 | TGTGCCAGCAGTCTCCGAACCCGACAGGTGATGACCTACAATGAGCAGTTCTTC | CASSLRTRQVMTYNEQFF
- | TRBJ2-3 | - | TRBV5-1 | TGCGCCAGCAGCGGCACGGGGGTCCCAGATACGCAGTATTTT | CASSGTGVPDTQYF
TRBD1 | TRBJ2-3 | - | TRBV5-1 | TGCGCCAGCAGCTTGGCGGGACAGGCAACAGATACGCAGTATTTT | CASSLAGQATDTQYF
TRBD2 | TRBJ2-7 | - | TRBV11-2 | TGTGCCAGCAGCTTAGCGTCCGGGGGGATTCCCTACGAGCAGTACTTC | CASSLASGGIPYEQYF
- | TRBJ1-4 | - | TRBV5-1 | TGCGCCAGCAGCTTGGCCCTCGGGAGGACTAATGAAAAACTGTTTTTT | CASSLALGRTNEKLFF
- | TRBJ1-4 | - | TRBV4-2 | TGTGCCAGCAGCCAAAAAAGAAAGGAGTGGACAACTAATGAAAAACTGTTTTTT | CASSQKRKEWTTNEKLFF
- | TRBJ1-2 | - | TRBV18 | TGTGCCAGCTCACCTGTCGGTACAGGGTTGCACACCTTC | CASSPVGTGLHTF
- | TRBJ2-7 | - | TRBV29-1 | TGCAGCGTTCCTGAGGCATACGAGCAGTACTTC | CSVPEAYEQYF
TRBD1 | TRBJ1-4 | - | TRBV15 | TGTGCCGCTCCGGACAGGTCTAATGAAAAACTGTTTTTT | CAAPDRSNEKLFF
- | TRBJ1-2 | - | TRBV6-1 | TGTGCCAGCAGTGAATTACGTTTCGGCGGAGCTAACTATGGCTACACCTTC | CASSELRFGGANYGYTF
- | TRBJ1-2 | - | TRBV5-6 | TGTGCCAGCAGCTTGGGGCAGCCTAGCTATGGCTACACCTTC | CASSLGQPSYGYTF